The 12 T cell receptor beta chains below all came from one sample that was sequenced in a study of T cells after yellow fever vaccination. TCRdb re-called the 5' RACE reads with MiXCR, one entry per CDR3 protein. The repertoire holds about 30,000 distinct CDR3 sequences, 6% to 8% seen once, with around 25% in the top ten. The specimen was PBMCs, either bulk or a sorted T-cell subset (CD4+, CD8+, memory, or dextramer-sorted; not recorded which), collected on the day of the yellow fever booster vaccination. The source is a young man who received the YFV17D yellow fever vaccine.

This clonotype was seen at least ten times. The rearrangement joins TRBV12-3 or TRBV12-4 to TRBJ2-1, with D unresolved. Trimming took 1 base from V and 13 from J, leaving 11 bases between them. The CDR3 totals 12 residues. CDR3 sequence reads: CASSLGTPAQFF. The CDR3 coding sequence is TGTGCCAGCAGTTTAGGGACGCCGGCCCAGTTCTTC.

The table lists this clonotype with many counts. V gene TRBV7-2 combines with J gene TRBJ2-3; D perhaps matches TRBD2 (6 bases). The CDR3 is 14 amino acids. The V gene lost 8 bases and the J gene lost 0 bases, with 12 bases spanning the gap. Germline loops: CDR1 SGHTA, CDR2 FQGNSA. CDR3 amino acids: CASSVSGSTDTQYF. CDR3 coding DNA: TGTGCCAGCTCGGTCAGCGGGAGCACAGATACGCAGTATTTT.

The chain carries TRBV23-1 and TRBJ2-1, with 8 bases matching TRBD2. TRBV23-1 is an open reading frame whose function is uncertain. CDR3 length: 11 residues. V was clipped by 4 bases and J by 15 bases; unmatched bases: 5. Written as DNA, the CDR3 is TGCGCCAGCAGTCTACTAGCGGTGGCGTTCTTC. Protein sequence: CASSLLAVAFF.

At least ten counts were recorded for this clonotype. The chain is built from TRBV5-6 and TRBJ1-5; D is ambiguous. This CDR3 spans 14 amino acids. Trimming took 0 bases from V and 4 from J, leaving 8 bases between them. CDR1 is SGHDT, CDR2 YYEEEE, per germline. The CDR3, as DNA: TGTGCCAGCAGCTTGGCTGGCAGAAATCAGCCCCAGCATTTT. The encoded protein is CASSLAGRNQPQHF.

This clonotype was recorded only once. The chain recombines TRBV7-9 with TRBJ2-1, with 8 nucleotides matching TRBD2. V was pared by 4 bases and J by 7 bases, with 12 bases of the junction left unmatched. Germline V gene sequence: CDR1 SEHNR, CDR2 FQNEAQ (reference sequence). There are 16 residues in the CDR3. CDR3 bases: TGTGCCAGCAGCTCCACCGGGGGGGGGTGGCGAAATGAGCAGTTCTTC. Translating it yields CASSSTGGGWRNEQFF. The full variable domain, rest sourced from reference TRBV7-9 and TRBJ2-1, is DTGVSQNPRHKITKRGQNVTFRCDPISEHNRLYWYRQTLGQGPEFLTYFQNEAQLEKSRLLSDRFSAERPKGSFSTLEIQRTEQGDSAMYLCASSSTGGGWRNEQFFGPGTRLTVL.

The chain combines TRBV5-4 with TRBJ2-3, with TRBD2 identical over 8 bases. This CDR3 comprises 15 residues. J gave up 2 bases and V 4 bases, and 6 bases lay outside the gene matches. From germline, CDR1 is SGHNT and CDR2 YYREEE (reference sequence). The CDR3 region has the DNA TGTGCCAGCAGCGGGCGGGAGGACGCCACAGATACGCAGTATTTT. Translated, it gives CASSGREDATDTQYF.

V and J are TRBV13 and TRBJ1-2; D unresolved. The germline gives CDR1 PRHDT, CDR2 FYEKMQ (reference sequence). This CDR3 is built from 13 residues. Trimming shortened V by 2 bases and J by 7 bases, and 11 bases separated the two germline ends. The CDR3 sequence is CASSLSRVSGYTF. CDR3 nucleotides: TGTGCCAGCAGCTTAAGCCGGGTCTCTGGCTACACCTTC.

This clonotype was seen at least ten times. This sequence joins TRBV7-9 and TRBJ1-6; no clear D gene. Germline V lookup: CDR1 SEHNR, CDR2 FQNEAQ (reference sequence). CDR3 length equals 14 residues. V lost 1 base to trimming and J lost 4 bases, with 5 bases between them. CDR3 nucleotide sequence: TGTGCCAGCAGCTTAGAACAGTATAATTCACCCCTCCACTTT. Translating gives CASSLEQYNSPLHF. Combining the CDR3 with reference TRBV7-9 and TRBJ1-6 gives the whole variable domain DTGVSQNPRHKITKRGQNVTFRCDPISEHNRLYWYRQTLGQGPEFLTYFQNEAQLEKSRLLSDRFSAERPKGSFSTLEIQRTEQGDSAMYLCASSLEQYNSPLHFGNGTRLTVT.

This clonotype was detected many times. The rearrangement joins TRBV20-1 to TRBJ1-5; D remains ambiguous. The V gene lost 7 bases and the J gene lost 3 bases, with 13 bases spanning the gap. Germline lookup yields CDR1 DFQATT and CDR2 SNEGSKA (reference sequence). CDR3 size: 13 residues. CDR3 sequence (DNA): TGCAGTGTCCCTGACGTCTTCAATCAGCCCCAGCATTTT. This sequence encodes CSVPDVFNQPQHF.

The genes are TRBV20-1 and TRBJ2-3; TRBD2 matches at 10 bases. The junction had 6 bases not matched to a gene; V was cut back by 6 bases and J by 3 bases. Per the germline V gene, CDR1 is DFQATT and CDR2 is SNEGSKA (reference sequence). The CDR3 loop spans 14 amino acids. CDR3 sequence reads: CSARAGGPTDTQYF. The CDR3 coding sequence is TGCAGTGCCCGAGCGGGAGGGCCTACAGATACGCAGTATTTT.

The CDR3, as DNA: TGTGCCAGCAGCTTCCGGGACGTCTGCTACGAGCAGTACTTC. It specifies CASSFRDVCYEQYF. J is TRBJ2-7 and V is TRBV7-9, with D perhaps assigned TRBD1 or TRBD2 (5 bases each). CDR3 size: 14 residues. V gave up 3 bases and J gave up 3 bases, with 12 bases separating them. Germline CDR1 and CDR2: SEHNR and FQNEAQ (reference sequence).

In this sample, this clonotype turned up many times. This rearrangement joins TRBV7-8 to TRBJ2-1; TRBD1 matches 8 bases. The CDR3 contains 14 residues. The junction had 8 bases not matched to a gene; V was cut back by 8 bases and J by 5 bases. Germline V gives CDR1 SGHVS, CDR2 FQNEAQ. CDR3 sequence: CASSRDRHNNEQFF. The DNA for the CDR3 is TGTGCCAGCTCCCGGGACAGGCACAACAATGAGCAGTTCTTC.